Sequencing of this T cell receptor beta chain was carried out in a study of beta chain features in type 1 diabetes. Study-level results: Patients with type 1 diabetes showed fewer VDJ junction insertions and more deletions. For patients and controls alike, PCR might favor shorter templates to the same degree. When Type 1 diabetes patients were examined, their TCRB CDR3s proved moderately but significantly shorter in all four CD4+ subsets. A closer apparent resemblance between naive, central memory and Treg TCRB repertoires was seen in patients than in healthy donors.

Staining for CD45RO/CCR7/CD25/CD127/CD95/CD27 allowed sorting of CD4+ naive, central memory, regulatory and stem cell-like memory cells. This clone appeared a few times. The antigen remains unidentified. Every bit of the isolated RNA underwent reverse transcription, so sequencing read expressed TCRB transcripts. Libraries were prepared by immunoSEQ multiplex PCR; TCRdb keeps only in-frame clonotypes and omits some of them. Of 200,000 to 300,000 clones in the sample, just over 20% were seen once. CDR1 SGHNT and CDR2 YYREEE come from the germline V gene (reference sequence). The CDR3 has 17 amino acids. Trimming cost V 3 bases and J 9 bases; bases outside gene matches: 13.

The sample consisted of naive CD4+ T cells from blood. The receptor's source is a woman aged 40 to 50 with type 1 diabetes. The V and J genes are TRBV5-4 and TRBJ2-1; 12 nucleotides align to TRBD2. This chain's CDR3 is CASSSGLAGRMGSEQFF. DNA for the CDR3: TGTGCCAGCAGCTCCGGACTAGCGGGAAGAATGGGGAGTGAGCAGTTCTTC.